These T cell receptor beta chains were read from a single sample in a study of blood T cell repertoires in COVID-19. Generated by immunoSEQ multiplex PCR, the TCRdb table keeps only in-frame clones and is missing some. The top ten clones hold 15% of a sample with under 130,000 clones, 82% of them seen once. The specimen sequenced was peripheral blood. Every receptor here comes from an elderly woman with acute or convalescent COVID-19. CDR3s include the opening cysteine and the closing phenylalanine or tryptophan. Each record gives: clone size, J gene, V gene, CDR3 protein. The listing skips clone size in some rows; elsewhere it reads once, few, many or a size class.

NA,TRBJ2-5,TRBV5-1,CASSTGLQQQETQYF
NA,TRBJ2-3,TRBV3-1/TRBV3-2,CASSQDIAGPHTDTQYF
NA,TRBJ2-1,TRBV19,CASSILLAGNEQFF
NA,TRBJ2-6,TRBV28,CASTGGGSGANVLTF
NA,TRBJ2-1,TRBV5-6,CASSRFEGLAGADEQFF
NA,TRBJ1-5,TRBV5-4,CASSSGTGVQPQHF
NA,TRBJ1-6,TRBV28,CASSGLHDNSPLHF
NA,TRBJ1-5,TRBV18,CASSRSVGGSNQPQHF
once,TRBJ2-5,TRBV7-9,CASSSEGTQYF
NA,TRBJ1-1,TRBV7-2,CASSLTRQDTEAFF
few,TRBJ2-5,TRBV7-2,CASSLLSGKETQYF
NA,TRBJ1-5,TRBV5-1,CASSWRGRQPQHF
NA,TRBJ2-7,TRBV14,CASSQGGTSPRQQYF
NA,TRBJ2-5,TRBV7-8,CASSLSAGQETQYF
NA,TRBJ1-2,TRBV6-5,CASSRGQGNYGYTF
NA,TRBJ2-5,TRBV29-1,CSVEERLYQETQYF
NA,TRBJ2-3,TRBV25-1,CASESGRNTDTQYF
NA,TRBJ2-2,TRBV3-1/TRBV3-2,CASSPGGGGELFF
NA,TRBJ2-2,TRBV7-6,CASQAANTGELFF
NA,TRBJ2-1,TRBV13,CASSSRDRVYNEQFF
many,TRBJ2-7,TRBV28,CASSQTSTGAYEQYF
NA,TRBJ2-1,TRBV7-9,CASSQRGSSYNEQFF
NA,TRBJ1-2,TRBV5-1,CASSYDRHGYTF
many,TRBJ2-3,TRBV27,CASSQGLAGLTDTQYF
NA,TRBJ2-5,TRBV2,CASSLAELRETQYF
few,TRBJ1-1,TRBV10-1,CASSTWDRGNMNTEAFF
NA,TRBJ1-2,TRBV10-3,CAISEQGDNGYTF
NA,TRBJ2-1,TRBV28,CASSFGWEQFF
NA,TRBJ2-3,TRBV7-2,CASSPPVGGSDTQYF
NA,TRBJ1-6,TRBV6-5,CASSYQAGVDNSPLHF
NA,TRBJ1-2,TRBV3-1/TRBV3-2,CASSQELTNYGYTF
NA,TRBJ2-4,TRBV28,CASSRLAGAPRWQNIQYF
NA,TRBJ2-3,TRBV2,CASSEWLAGGPDTQYF
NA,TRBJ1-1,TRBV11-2,CASSLVQGEAFF
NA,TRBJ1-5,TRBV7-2,CASSGQGRIQPQHF
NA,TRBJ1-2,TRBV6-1,CASSEDRASYGYTF
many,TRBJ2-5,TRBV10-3,CAISGQGETQYF
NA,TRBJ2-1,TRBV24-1,CATSPTDNRYNEQFF
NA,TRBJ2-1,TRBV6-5,CASSPQGRVRYEQFF
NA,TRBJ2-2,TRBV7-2,CASSPGTQNTGELFF
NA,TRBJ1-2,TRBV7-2,CASSPGGGGYGYTF
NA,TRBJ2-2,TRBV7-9,CASRGPYLPTGELFF